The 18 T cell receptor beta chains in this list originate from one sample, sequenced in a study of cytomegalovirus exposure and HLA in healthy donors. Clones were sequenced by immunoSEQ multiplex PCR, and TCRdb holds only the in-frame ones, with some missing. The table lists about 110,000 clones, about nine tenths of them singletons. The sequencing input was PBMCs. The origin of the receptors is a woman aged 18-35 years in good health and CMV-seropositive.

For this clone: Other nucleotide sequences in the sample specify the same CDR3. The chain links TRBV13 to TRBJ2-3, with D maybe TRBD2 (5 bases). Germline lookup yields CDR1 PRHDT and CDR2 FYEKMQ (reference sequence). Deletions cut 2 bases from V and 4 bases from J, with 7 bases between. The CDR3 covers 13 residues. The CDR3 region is CASSLRGPDTQYF. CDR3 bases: TGTGCCAGCAGCTTAAGAGGGCCAGATACGCAGTATTTT.

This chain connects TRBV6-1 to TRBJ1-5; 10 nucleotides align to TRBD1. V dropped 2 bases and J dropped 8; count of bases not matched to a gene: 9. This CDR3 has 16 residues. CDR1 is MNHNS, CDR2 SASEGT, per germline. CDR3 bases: TGTGCCAGCAGTGAAACGCCGACAGGGGGCGCGGAGCCCCAGCATTTT. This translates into CASSETPTGGAEPQHF.

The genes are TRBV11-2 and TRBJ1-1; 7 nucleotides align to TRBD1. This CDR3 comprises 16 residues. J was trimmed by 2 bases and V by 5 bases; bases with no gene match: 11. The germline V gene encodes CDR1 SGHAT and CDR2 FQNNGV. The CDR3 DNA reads TGTGCCAGCAGCCCACTAACCGGGACAGCAAACACTGAAGCTTTCTTT. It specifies CASSPLTGTANTEAFF.

The CDR3 region is CASSEPGQGRHYGYTF. CDR3 in DNA: TGCGCCAGCAGTGAGCCGGGACAGGGAAGGCACTATGGCTACACCTTC. V usage is TRBV10-2 and J usage is TRBJ1-2, with TRBD1 matching 9 bases. The CDR3 length is 16 residues. V shed 2 bases and J 3 bases; nucleotides not matched to a gene: 7. Germline values: CDR1 WSHSY, CDR2 SAAADI.

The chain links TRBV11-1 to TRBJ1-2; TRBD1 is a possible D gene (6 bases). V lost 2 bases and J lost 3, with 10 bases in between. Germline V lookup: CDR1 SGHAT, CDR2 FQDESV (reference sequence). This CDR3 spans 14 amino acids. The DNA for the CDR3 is TGTGCCAGCAGCTTAACAGGGCGCGACTATGGCTACACCTTC. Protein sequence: CASSLTGRDYGYTF.

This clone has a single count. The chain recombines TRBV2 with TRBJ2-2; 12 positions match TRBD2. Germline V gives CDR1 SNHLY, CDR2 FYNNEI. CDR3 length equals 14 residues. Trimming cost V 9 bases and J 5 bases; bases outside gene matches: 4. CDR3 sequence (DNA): TGTGCCAGTTCCGGGACTAGCGGGACCGGGGAGCTGTTTTTT. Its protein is CASSGTSGTGELFF.

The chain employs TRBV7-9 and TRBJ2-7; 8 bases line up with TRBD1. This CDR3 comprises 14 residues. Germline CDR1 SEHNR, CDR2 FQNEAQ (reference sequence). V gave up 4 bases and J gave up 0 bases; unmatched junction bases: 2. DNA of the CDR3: TGTGCCAGCAGCTCGGACAGGGTCTCCTACGAGCAGTACTTC. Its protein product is CASSSDRVSYEQYF.

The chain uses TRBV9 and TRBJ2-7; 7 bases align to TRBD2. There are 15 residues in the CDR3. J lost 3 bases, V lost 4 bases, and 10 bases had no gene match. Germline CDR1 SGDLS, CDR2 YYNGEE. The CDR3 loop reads CASSPHQRGDYEQYF. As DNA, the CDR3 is TGTGCCAGCAGCCCCCACCAGCGGGGAGACTACGAGCAGTACTTC.

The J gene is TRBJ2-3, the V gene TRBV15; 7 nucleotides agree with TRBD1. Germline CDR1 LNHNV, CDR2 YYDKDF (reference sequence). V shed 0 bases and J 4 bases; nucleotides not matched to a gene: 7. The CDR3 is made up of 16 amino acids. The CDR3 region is CATSRDQAGGADTQYF. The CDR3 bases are TGTGCCACCAGCAGAGATCAAGCAGGGGGAGCAGATACGCAGTATTTT.

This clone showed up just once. CDR3 in DNA: TGCGCCAGCAGTGGAAGACGGGGCTCTGGAAACACCATATATTTT. Its translation is CASSGRRGSGNTIYF. V and J are TRBV10-1 and TRBJ1-3; D gene unclear. Germline values: CDR1 WNHNN, CDR2 SYGVQD (reference sequence). The V and J ends lost 4 bases and 0 bases respectively, with 10 bases between them. The CDR3 has 15 amino acids.

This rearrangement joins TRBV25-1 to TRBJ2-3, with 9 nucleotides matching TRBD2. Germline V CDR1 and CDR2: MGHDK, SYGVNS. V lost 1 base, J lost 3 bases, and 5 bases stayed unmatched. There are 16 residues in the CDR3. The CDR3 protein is CASSEWRAGGTDTQYF. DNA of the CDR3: TGTGCCAGCAGTGAATGGCGAGCGGGGGGAACAGATACGCAGTATTTT.

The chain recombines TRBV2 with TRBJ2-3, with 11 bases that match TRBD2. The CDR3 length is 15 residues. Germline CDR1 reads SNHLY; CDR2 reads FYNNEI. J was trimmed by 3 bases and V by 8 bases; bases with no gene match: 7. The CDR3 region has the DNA TGTGCCAGCCGTAGACTAGCGGGGATAACAGATACGCAGTATTTT. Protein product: CASRRLAGITDTQYF.

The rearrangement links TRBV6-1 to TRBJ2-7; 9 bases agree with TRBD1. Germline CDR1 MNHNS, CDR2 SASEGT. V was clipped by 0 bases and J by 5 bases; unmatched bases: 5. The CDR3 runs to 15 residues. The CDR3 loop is CASSEAGTGGNEQYF. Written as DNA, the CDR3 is TGTGCCAGCAGTGAAGCGGGAACAGGGGGCAACGAGCAGTACTTC.

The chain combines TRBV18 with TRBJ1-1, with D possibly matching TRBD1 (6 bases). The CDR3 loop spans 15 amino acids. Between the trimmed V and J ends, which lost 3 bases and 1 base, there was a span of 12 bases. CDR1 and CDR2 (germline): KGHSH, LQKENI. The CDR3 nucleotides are TGTGCCAGCTCACCTACTTTGACAGGGAACACTGAAGCTTTCTTT. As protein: CASSPTLTGNTEAFF.

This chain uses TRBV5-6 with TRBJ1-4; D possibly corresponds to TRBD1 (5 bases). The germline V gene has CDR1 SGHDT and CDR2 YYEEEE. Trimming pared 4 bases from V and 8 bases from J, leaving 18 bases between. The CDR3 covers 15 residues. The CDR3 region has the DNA TGTGCCAGCAGCGGCAGGGAATCGAGCCGCGAAAAACTGTTTTTT. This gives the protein CASSGRESSREKLFF.

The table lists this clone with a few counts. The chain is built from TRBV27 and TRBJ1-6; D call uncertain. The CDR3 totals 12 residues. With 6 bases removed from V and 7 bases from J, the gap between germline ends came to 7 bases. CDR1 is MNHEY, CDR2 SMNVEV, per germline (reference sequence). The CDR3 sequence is CASSVQNSPLHF. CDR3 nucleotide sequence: TGTGCCAGCAGCGTACAGAATTCACCCCTCCACTTT.

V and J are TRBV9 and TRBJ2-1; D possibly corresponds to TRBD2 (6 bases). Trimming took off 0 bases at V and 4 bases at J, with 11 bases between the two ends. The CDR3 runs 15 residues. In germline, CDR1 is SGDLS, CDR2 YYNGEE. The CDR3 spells CASSVGPGRYNEQFF. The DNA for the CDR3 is TGTGCCAGCAGCGTAGGGCCAGGGAGGTACAATGAGCAGTTCTTC.

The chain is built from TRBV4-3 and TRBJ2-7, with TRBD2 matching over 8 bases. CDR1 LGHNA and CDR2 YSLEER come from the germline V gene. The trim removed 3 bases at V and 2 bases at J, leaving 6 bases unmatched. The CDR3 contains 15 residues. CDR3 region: CASSHDGRATYEQYV. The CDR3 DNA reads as TGCGCCAGCAGCCACGACGGGAGGGCCACCTACGAGCAGTACGTC.